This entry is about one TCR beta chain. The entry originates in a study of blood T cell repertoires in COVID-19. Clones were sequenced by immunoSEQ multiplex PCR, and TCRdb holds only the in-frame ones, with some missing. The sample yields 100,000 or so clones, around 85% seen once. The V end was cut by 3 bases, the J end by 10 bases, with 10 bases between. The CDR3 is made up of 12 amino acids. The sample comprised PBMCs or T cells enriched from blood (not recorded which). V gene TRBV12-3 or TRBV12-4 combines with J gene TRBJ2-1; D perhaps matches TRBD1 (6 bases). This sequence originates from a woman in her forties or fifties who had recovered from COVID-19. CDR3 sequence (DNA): TGTGCCAGCAGTTTCACCGGGACAGAGCAGTTCTTC. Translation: CASSFTGTEQFF.